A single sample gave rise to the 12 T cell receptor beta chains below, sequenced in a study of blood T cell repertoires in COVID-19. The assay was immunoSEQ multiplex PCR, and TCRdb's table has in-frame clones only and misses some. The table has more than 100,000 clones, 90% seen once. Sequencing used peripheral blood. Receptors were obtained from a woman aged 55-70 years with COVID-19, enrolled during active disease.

The CDR3 sequence is CASRQTGKPTDTQYF. CDR3 nucleotide sequence: TGTGCCAGCAGGCAGACAGGGAAACCCACAGATACGCAGTATTTT. This chain joins TRBV6-6 and TRBJ2-3, with 7 bases matching TRBD1. Germline CDR1 and CDR2: MNHNY and SVGAGI (reference sequence). The trim removed 6 bases at V and 2 bases at J, leaving 8 bases unmatched. This CDR3 contains 15 residues.

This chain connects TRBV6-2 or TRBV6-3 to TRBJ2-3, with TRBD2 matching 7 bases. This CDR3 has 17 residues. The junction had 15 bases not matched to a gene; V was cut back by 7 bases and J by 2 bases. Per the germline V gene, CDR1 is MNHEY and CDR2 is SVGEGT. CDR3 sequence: CASTPGGTTTSTDTQYF. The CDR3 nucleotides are TGTGCCAGCACCCCGGGTGGGACTACCACCTCCACAGATACGCAGTATTTT.

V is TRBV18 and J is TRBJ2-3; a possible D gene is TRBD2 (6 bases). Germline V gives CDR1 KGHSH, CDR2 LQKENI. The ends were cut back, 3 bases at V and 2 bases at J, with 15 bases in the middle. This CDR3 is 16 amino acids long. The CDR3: CASSPRGGDHTDTQYF. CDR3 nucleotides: TGTGCCAGCTCACCGAGGGGCGGGGACCACACAGATACGCAGTATTTT. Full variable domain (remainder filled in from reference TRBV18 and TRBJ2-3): NAGVMQNPRHLVRRRGQEARLRCSPMKGHSHVYWYRQLPEEGLKFMVYLQKENIIDESGMPKERFSAEFPKEGPSILRIQQVVRGDSAAYFCASSPRGGDHTDTQYFGPGTRLTVL.

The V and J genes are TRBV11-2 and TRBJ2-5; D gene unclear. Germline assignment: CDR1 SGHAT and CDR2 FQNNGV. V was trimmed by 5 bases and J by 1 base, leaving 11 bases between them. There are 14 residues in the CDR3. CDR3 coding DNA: TGTGCCAGCAGCCCCTACGACTCCCAAGAGACCCAGTACTTC. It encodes CASSPYDSQETQYF.

Here the CDR3 DNA reads TGTGCCATCACCGAGGACAGTTCTAGCACAGATACGCAGTATTTT. Translating gives CAITEDSSSTDTQYF. The rearrangement links TRBV10-3 to TRBJ2-3; TRBD1 is a possible D gene (6 bases). The germline CDR1 and CDR2 sequences are ENHRY and SYGVKD. V was pared by 7 bases and J by 0 bases, with 14 bases between. The length of the CDR3 is 15 residues.

The CDR3, as DNA: TGTGCCAGTAGCCATAATTCAGGGGATGGCTACACCTTC. Encoded protein: CASSHNSGDGYTF. The chain carries TRBV19 and TRBJ1-2; D may be TRBD1 (6 bases). The CDR3 length is 13 residues. Germline V CDR1 and CDR2: LNHDA, SQIVND (reference sequence). Trimming stripped 6 bases from V and 6 bases from J, with 14 bases between. Based on the CDR3 plus reference TRBV19 and TRBJ1-2, the full variable domain is DGGITQSPKYLFRKEGQNVTLSCEQNLNHDAMYWYRQDPGQGLRLIYYSQIVNDFQKGDIAEGYSVSREKKESFPLTVTSAQKNPTAFYLCASSHNSGDGYTFGSGTRLTVV.

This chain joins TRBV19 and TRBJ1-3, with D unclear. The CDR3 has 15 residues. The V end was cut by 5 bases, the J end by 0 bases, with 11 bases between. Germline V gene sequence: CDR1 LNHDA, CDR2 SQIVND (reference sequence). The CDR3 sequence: CASSLNSISGNTIYF. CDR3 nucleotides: TGTGCCAGTAGTTTGAACAGCATCTCTGGAAACACCATATATTTT.

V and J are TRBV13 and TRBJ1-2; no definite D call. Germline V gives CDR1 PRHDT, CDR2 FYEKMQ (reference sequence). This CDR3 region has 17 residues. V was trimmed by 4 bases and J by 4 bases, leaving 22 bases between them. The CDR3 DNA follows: TGTGCCAGCAGCTCCGGGGAGGAGGATCAGGTTGCCTATGGCTACACCTTC. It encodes CASSSGEEDQVAYGYTF.

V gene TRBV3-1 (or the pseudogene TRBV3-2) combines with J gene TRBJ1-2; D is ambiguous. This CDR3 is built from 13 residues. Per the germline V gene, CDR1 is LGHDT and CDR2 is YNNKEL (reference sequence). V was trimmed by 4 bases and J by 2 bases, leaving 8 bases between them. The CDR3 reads CASSPAENYGYTF. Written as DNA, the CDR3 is TGTGCCAGCAGCCCCGCGGAAAACTATGGCTACACCTTC.

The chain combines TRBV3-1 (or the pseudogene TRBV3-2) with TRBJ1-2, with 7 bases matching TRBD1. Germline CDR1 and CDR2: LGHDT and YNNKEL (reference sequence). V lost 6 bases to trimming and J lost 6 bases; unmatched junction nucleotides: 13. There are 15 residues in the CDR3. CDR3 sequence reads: CASRQTSGQRDGYTF. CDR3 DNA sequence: TGTGCCAGCAGACAGACATCGGGACAGCGTGATGGCTACACCTTC.

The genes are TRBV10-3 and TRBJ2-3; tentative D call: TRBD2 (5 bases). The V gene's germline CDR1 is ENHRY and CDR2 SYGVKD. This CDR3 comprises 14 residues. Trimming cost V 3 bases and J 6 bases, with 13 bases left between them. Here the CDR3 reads CAISDSLEADTQYF. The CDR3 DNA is TGTGCCATCAGTGACAGCCTGGAGGCCGATACGCAGTATTTT.

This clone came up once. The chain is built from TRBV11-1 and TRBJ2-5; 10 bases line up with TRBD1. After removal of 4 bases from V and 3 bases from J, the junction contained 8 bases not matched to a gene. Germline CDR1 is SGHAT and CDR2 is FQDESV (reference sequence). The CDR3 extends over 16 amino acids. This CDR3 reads CASSWGGTGVEETQYF. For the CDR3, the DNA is TGTGCCAGCAGCTGGGGGGGGACAGGGGTCGAAGAGACCCAGTACTTC.